This entry lists 17 T cell receptor beta chains sequenced from one sample in a study of beta chain features in type 1 diabetes. The whole isolated RNA underwent reverse transcription, so sequencing captured expressed TCRB transcripts. Libraries were prepared by immunoSEQ multiplex PCR; TCRdb keeps only in-frame clonotypes and omits some of them. The table lists about 360,000 clones, 10% to 15% of them singletons. Sequenced material: naive CD4+ T cells from blood. The receptors were gathered from a man in his late teens or twenties in good health.

This rearrangement joins TRBV14 to TRBJ1-1, with D uncertain. This CDR3 has 16 amino acids. Germline V gives CDR1 SGHDN, CDR2 FVKESK. Trimming shortened V by 1 base and J by 4 bases, and 16 bases separated the two germline ends. The CDR3 here is CASSQGFRRFGTEAFF. The CDR3 bases are TGTGCCAGCAGCCAAGGATTCAGGAGGTTCGGCACTGAAGCTTTCTTT.

This clone was counted between two and nine times. The chain couples TRBV15 to TRBJ2-1, with 7 positions matching TRBD2. The V segment lost 1 base and the J segment 9 bases; nucleotides outside the gene matches: 9. The germline V gene encodes CDR1 LNHNV and CDR2 YYDKDF (reference sequence). There are 15 residues in the CDR3. CDR3 bases: TGTGCCACCAGCAGAGTCGCGGGAGTTATCGGTGAGCAGTTCTTC. Its translation is CATSRVAGVIGEQFF.

This clone was seen a handful of times. The CDR3 DNA is TGCGCCAGCACTCGGGAAAGGCGGAACACTGAAGCTTTCTTT. This translates into CASTRERRNTEAFF. This sequence joins TRBV23-1 and TRBJ1-1; D gene ambiguous. TRBV23-1 is an open reading frame, and its role is uncertain. This CDR3 comprises 14 residues. V was pared by 7 bases and J by 1 base, with 13 bases between.

The chain is built from TRBV30 and TRBJ2-1; TRBD1 matches at 8 bases. Germline CDR1 GTSNPN, CDR2 SVGIG (reference sequence). The CDR3 is made up of 11 amino acids. J was trimmed by 12 bases and V by 7 bases; bases with no gene match: 8. The chain's CDR3 is CASKDRGRQFF. The CDR3 DNA follows: TGTGCCTCCAAAGACAGGGGACGGCAGTTCTTC.

This clone was detected only a few times. The chain combines TRBV5-1 with TRBJ2-2, with unresolved D. V was trimmed by 4 bases and J by 4 bases, leaving 17 bases between them. The CDR3 is made up of 16 amino acids. Germline V gene lookup returns CDR1 SGHRS and CDR2 YFSETQ. The DNA of the CDR3 is TGCGCCAGCAGCCCCGATTATCCGGAGTCCACCGGGGAGCTGTTTTTT. This encodes CASSPDYPESTGELFF.

V and J are TRBV4-3 and TRBJ2-3; TRBD2 agrees at 8 bases. From germline, CDR1 is LGHNA and CDR2 YSLEER. The trim removed 1 base at V and 4 bases at J, leaving 10 bases unmatched. The CDR3 sequence is 17 residues long. CDR3 DNA: TGCGCCAGCAGCCAAGGAGGAGTGGCGGGAGGAGCAGATACGCAGTATTTT. Encoded protein: CASSQGGVAGGADTQYF.

This sequence joins TRBV7-3 and TRBJ1-1, with 7 bases lining up with TRBD1. Losses at the gene ends were 5 bases for V and 8 bases for J; bases not matched to a gene: 14. The CDR3 is made up of 15 amino acids. Germline CDR1 and CDR2: SGHTA and FQGTGA. This CDR3 is CASSPEGQPLTEAFF. Here the CDR3 DNA reads TGTGCCAGCAGCCCCGAGGGACAGCCACTTACCGAAGCTTTCTTT.

The rearrangement uses TRBV7-3 and TRBJ1-1; D unclear. CDR3 length: 13 amino acids. CDR1 SGHTA and CDR2 FQGTGA come from the germline V gene. V lost 2 bases and J lost 10, with 14 bases in between. The CDR3 here is CASSLGNSHVAFF. DNA for the CDR3: TGTGCCAGCAGCTTAGGCAACAGTCACGTAGCTTTCTTT.

This clone was counted a few times. This chain joins TRBV18 and TRBJ2-1, with 13 nucleotides matching TRBD2. The V gene's germline CDR1 is KGHSH and CDR2 LQKENI. The CDR3 is made up of 14 amino acids. With V trimmed by 6 bases and J by 6 bases, 2 bases remained unmatched. CDR3 sequence: CASSGLAGSNEQFF. CDR3 sequence (DNA): TGTGCCAGCTCGGGACTAGCGGGAAGCAATGAGCAGTTCTTC.

The chain has TRBV9 and TRBJ2-5; D may be TRBD2 (6 bases). This CDR3 has 15 amino acids. Germline values: CDR1 SGDLS, CDR2 YYNGEE. The ends were cut back, 4 bases at V and 4 bases at J, with 17 bases in the middle. DNA of the CDR3: TGTGCCAGCAGCATAACCGGGAGAAGCGGAGAGACCCAGTACTTC. Translating it yields CASSITGRSGETQYF.

This chain uses TRBV7-2 with TRBJ2-7, with D uncertain. V was pared by 1 base and J by 0 bases, with 10 bases between. Germline-derived CDR1 and CDR2 are SGHTA and FQGNSA. This CDR3 is built from 15 residues. CDR3 nucleotide sequence: TGTGCCAGCAGCTTAGGGGCCGAGAGCTCCTACGAGCAGTACTTC. It specifies CASSLGAESSYEQYF.

This clone occurred a few times. Other DNA sequences from this sample encode an identical CDR3 as well. The J gene is TRBJ1-1, the V gene TRBV29-1, with a weak D call TRBD1 (5 bases). Germline V CDR1 and CDR2: SQVTM, ANQGSEA. The V end lost 7 bases, the J end lost 2 bases, and 11 bases lay between the germline ends. The CDR3 runs 12 residues. CDR3 loop: CSGGTGNTEAFF. The CDR3, as DNA: TGCAGCGGGGGTACAGGAAACACTGAAGCTTTCTTT. Full variable domain (remainder filled in from reference TRBV29-1 and TRBJ1-1): SAVISQKPSRDICQRGTSLTIQCQVDSQVTMMFWYRQQPGQSLTLIATANQGSEATYESGFVIDKFPISRPNLTFSTLTVSNMSPEDSSIYLCSGGTGNTEAFFGQGTRLTVV.

This clone was seen at least ten times. This chain joins TRBV4-3 and TRBJ2-5, with 8 bases identical to TRBD2. CDR1 is LGHNA and CDR2 is YSLEER in the germline V gene. V lost 1 base to trimming and J lost 5 bases; unmatched junction nucleotides: 6. The CDR3 runs 15 residues. The CDR3 DNA is TGCGCCAGCAGCCAAGTCGGGGGGGCTTCGGAGACCCAGTACTTC. It yields the protein CASSQVGGASETQYF.

The J gene is TRBJ1-1, the V gene TRBV7-2, with TRBD1 identical over 9 bases. Germline V gives CDR1 SGHTA, CDR2 FQGNSA. V shed 1 base, J shed 5 bases, and the junction held 2 bases outside the gene matches. The length of the CDR3 is 14 residues. This CDR3 is CASSLGTGETEAFF. CDR3 nucleotide sequence: TGTGCCAGCAGCTTAGGGACAGGGGAGACTGAAGCTTTCTTT.

V and J are TRBV7-9 and TRBJ2-5; D unclear. Near its end, the DNA agrees better with TRBJ2-7, so the J call may be wrong. This CDR3 is built from 13 residues. Germline assignment: CDR1 SEHNR and CDR2 FQNEAQ (reference sequence). The CDR3 nucleotides read TGTGCCAGCAGTTACGCACAGCTGTACGAGCAGTACTTC. It codes for CASSYAQLYEQYF.

The chain carries TRBV29-1 and TRBJ2-3, with 10 bases that match TRBD2. Trimming took 6 bases from V and 6 from J; bases not matched to a gene: 9. The CDR3 totals 14 residues. Looked up from germline, CDR1 is SQVTM and CDR2 is ANQGSEA. The CDR3 spells CSVESGREGDTQYF. The CDR3 coding sequence is TGCAGCGTGGAGAGCGGGAGGGAGGGGGATACGCAGTATTTT.

This clone was counted a few times. V gene TRBV18 combines with J gene TRBJ2-1; maybe TRBD1 (5 bases). Trimming cost V 3 bases and J 3 bases, with 15 bases left between them. The CDR3 has 16 residues. Germline CDR1 is KGHSH and CDR2 is LQKENI. The CDR3 nucleotides are TGTGCCAGCTCACCTAGCCTAGGGGTAGACTACAATGAGCAGTTCTTC. The encoded protein is CASSPSLGVDYNEQFF.